The 20 T cell receptor beta chains below come from one sample, sequenced in a study of T cell repertoires in ileal Crohn's disease (dated by TCRdb to about 2019). Library preparation was by the immunoSEQ multiplex PCR assay. The source is immuneACCESS, and TCRdb retained only in-frame sequences with V and J called. Part of the clones is not carried over; for the studies checked, unresolved V genes explain less than half of this, and the remainder is unexplained. The table for this sample lists under 650 clones; around 85% of them were counted only once. The ten largest clonotypes hold 15% to 20% of the sample. Sample time point, as interpreted from the label and publication: neoterminal ileum biopsy at postoperative endoscopy, about 6 months after surgery. Input material: ileal tissue. These receptors originate from an adult with Crohn's disease.

The chain combines TRBV29-1 with TRBJ1-2; D is undetermined. The CDR3 runs 11 residues. Trimming took off 3 bases at V and 6 bases at J, with 8 bases between the two ends. Germline lookup yields CDR1 SQVTM and CDR2 ANQGSEA. The CDR3 DNA sequence: TGCAGCGTTGACAGGTACAATGGCTACACCTTC. Its protein is CSVDRYNGYTF. The entire variable domain, with the rest obtained from reference TRBV29-1 and TRBJ1-2, is as follows: SAVISQKPSRDICQRGTSLTIQCQVDSQVTMMFWYRQQPGQSLTLIATANQGSEATYESGFVIDKFPISRPNLTFSTLTVSNMSPEDSSIYLCSVDRYNGYTFGSGTRLTVV.

The chain uses TRBV2 and TRBJ2-3, with a weak D call TRBD1 (6 bases). The CDR3 sequence is 12 residues long. CDR1 and CDR2 (germline): SNHLY, FYNNEI. Between the trimmed V and J ends, which lost 7 bases and 2 bases, there was a span of 7 bases. The CDR3, as DNA: TGTGCCAGCACAGGGGTCACAGATACGCAGTATTTT. Amino acids: CASTGVTDTQYF.

The V and J genes are TRBV19 and TRBJ2-3; 8 bases map to TRBD2. Trimming removed 1 base from V and 6 bases from J; junction bases left unmatched: 6. Germline V CDR1 and CDR2: LNHDA, SQIVND (reference sequence). The CDR3 runs to 15 residues. The CDR3 is CASSIATGGPDTQYF. The DNA of the CDR3 is TGTGCCAGTAGTATAGCAACGGGGGGGCCCGATACGCAGTATTTT.

This clone showed up just a few times. The chain joins TRBV11-2 to TRBJ2-7; perhaps TRBD2 as D (6 bases). CDR1 is SGHAT, CDR2 FQNNGV, per germline. With 2 bases removed from V and 5 bases from J, the gap between germline ends came to 16 bases. This CDR3 is 15 amino acids long. The CDR3 nucleotides are TGTGCCAGCAGCTTAACCGGGGCGGGGTTCCACGAGCAGTACTTC. Protein: CASSLTGAGFHEQYF.

CDR3 DNA: TGTGCCAGCAGCTTGGAGACAGGGTTCTACGAGCAGTACTTC. This codes for CASSLETGFYEQYF. The V gene is TRBV5-5, the J gene TRBJ2-7, with 7 positions matching TRBD1. Germline values: CDR1 SGHKS, CDR2 YYEKEE (reference sequence). V shed 0 bases, J shed 3 bases, and the junction held 3 bases outside the gene matches. The CDR3 has 14 residues.

The V call is TRBV6-1, the J call TRBJ1-1, with a tentative D call TRBD1 (5 bases). Trimming left V 2 bases short and J 7 bases short, with 14 bases between. CDR3 length: 14 residues. CDR1 is MNHNS and CDR2 is SASEGT in the germline V gene. The CDR3 coding sequence is TGTGCCAGCAGTGAATATAGGGGAGTGGGTGAAGCTTTCTTT. The encoded protein is CASSEYRGVGEAFF.

This sequence joins TRBV10-3 and TRBJ1-3; D is undetermined. The germline V gene encodes CDR1 ENHRY and CDR2 SYGVKD. The CDR3 covers 14 residues. Trimming left V 3 bases short and J 3 bases short, with 9 bases between. The CDR3 DNA reads as TGTGCCATCAGTGAAATGGTCCGTGGAAACACCATATATTTT. Translated, it gives CAISEMVRGNTIYF.

The J gene is TRBJ1-1, the V gene TRBV2; no firm D call. The CDR3 loop spans 13 amino acids. The germline CDR1 and CDR2 sequences are SNHLY and FYNNEI. The V end lost 8 bases, the J end lost 1 base, and 11 bases lay between the germline ends. This CDR3 reads CASVPGRNTEAFF. The CDR3 DNA reads TGTGCCAGCGTTCCGGGAAGGAACACTGAAGCTTTCTTT. Full variable domain (remainder filled in from reference TRBV2 and TRBJ1-1): EPEVTQTPSHQVTQMGQEVILRCVPISNHLYFYWYRQILGQKVEFLVSFYNNEISEKSEIFDDQFSVERPDGSNFTLKIRSTKLEDSAMYFCASVPGRNTEAFFGQGTRLTVV.

V usage is TRBV28 and J usage is TRBJ2-1, with D tentatively TRBD1 (6 bases). The CDR3 has 16 amino acids. The V gene lost 2 bases and the J gene lost 5 bases, with 16 bases spanning the gap. The germline V gene has CDR1 MDHEN and CDR2 SYDVKM. This chain's CDR3 is CASSLPVTGIDNEQFF. CDR3 coding DNA: TGTGCCAGCAGTTTACCAGTCACAGGGATAGACAATGAGCAGTTCTTC.

The CDR3 spells CASDRDNNSPLHF. The CDR3, as DNA: TGTGCCAGCGATCGGGACAATAATTCACCCCTCCACTTT. The gene calls are TRBV9 and TRBJ1-6; D may be TRBD1 (6 bases). This CDR3 comprises 13 residues. Germline CDR1 reads SGDLS; CDR2 reads YYNGEE. V lost 7 bases and J 5 bases, leaving 10 bases between the germline ends.

This clone came up a few times. The chain employs TRBV5-1 and TRBJ2-7; 12 bases are a match to TRBD1. CDR1 is SGHRS, CDR2 YFSETQ, per germline. V shed 2 bases, J shed 5 bases, and the junction held 8 bases outside the gene matches. The CDR3 runs 16 residues. CDR3 DNA: TGCGCCAGCAGCTTTGGGGACAGGGGGCCGGTGGACGAGCAGTACTTC. Its translation: CASSFGDRGPVDEQYF.

The V gene is TRBV2, the J gene TRBJ2-1, with TRBD2 identical over 9 bases. V trimming: 5 bases; J trimming: 6 bases; junction bases outside the gene matches: 5. Germline CDR1 and CDR2: SNHLY and FYNNEI. This CDR3 comprises 14 residues. DNA of the CDR3: TGTGCCAGCAGTACCGCGGGGGGGCGCAATGAGCAGTTCTTC. Protein product: CASSTAGGRNEQFF. The entire variable domain, with the rest obtained from reference TRBV2 and TRBJ2-1, is as follows: EPEVTQTPSHQVTQMGQEVILRCVPISNHLYFYWYRQILGQKVEFLVSFYNNEISEKSEIFDDQFSVERPDGSNFTLKIRSTKLEDSAMYFCASSTAGGRNEQFFGPGTRLTVL.

The chain links TRBV6-6 to TRBJ1-3, with a tentative D call TRBD1 (5 bases). With 4 bases removed from V and 0 bases from J, the gap between germline ends came to 13 bases. The CDR3 runs 16 residues. The germline V gene has CDR1 MNHNY and CDR2 SVGAGI (reference sequence). The CDR3 coding sequence is TGTGCCAGCAGTTCGGGGCCAGGACGCTCTGGAAACACCATATATTTT. This codes for CASSSGPGRSGNTIYF.

This chain uses TRBV29-1 with TRBJ2-2; TRBD1 agrees at 9 bases. The CDR3 is made up of 13 amino acids. V lost 5 bases and J lost 7; bases outside the gene matches: 5. Germline values: CDR1 SQVTM, CDR2 ANQGSEA. CDR3 sequence reads: CSVYRGRGGELFF. The CDR3 DNA is TGCAGCGTTTACAGGGGGCGAGGCGGGGAGCTGTTTTTT.

The chain is built from TRBV6-1 and TRBJ2-6, with TRBD2 as a possible D gene (5 bases). The germline V and J ends were trimmed by 6 bases and 0 bases, with 9 bases remaining between them. The CDR3 covers 15 residues. The germline V gene has CDR1 MNHNS and CDR2 SASEGT. This CDR3 is CASSLGGSGANVLTF. The CDR3 coding sequence is TGTGCCAGCAGCCTCGGAGGCTCTGGGGCCAACGTCCTGACTTTC.

This clone has more than one count but fewer than ten. The CDR3 protein is CASSRQGITGELFF. The CDR3 DNA reads TGTGCCAGCAGCCGACAGGGGATCACCGGGGAGCTGTTTTTT. The chain employs TRBV5-6 and TRBJ2-2, with 8 nucleotides matching TRBD1. The CDR3 consists of 14 residues. Germline V gene data show CDR1 as SGHDT and CDR2 as YYEEEE. The V segment lost 4 bases and the J segment 4 bases; nucleotides outside the gene matches: 3.

J is TRBJ1-5 and V is TRBV2; TRBD1 matches 9 bases. CDR1 and CDR2 (germline): SNHLY, FYNNEI. This CDR3 comprises 14 residues. V was pared by 4 bases and J by 3 bases, with 1 base of the junction left unmatched. CDR3 nucleotide sequence: TGTGCCAGCAGTGGGACAGGGGCCAATCAGCCCCAGCATTTT. It is translated as CASSGTGANQPQHF.

The CDR3 nucleotides are TGTGCCAGCACCACGACCCTAAGGGAGCTGTTTTTT. Its protein is CASTTTLRELFF. The chain couples TRBV11-2 to TRBJ2-2, with D uncertain. Per the germline V gene, CDR1 is SGHAT and CDR2 is FQNNGV. Trimming shortened V by 7 bases and J by 9 bases, and 12 bases separated the two germline ends. This CDR3 spans 12 amino acids.

CDR3 sequence: CASSQVGGSYNEQFF. CDR3 DNA: TGTGCCAGCAGCCAAGTAGGCGGCTCCTACAATGAGCAGTTCTTC. The chain is built from TRBV4-2 and TRBJ2-1; D not resolved. Trimming took 1 base from V and 0 from J, leaving 7 bases between them. The length of the CDR3 is 15 residues. Germline V CDR1 and CDR2: LGHNA, YNFKEQ.

The rearrangement uses TRBV30 and TRBJ1-2; the D is unclear. The ends were cut back, 4 bases at V and 6 bases at J, with 12 bases in the middle. There are 12 residues in the CDR3. CDR1 is GTSNPN, CDR2 SVGIG, per germline (reference sequence). The CDR3 region is CAWNIGRDGYTF. The CDR3 DNA follows: TGTGCCTGGAACATCGGCCGGGATGGCTACACCTTC. Complete variable domain (other parts from reference TRBV30 and TRBJ1-2): SQTIHQWPATLVQPVGSPLSLECTVEGTSNPNLYWYRQAAGRGLQLLFYSVGIGQISSEVPQNLSASRPQDRQFILSSKKLLLSDSGFYLCAWNIGRDGYTFGSGTRLTVV.